This paragraph reports one TCR beta chain. CDR3 length: 15 residues. Germline assignment: CDR1 SGHAT and CDR2 FQNNGV. V shed 5 bases and J shed 2 bases, with 14 bases lying between them. Before thyroid surgery, none of the patients had received any treatment. This record belongs to a study of metastatic and nonmetastatic thyroid tumors. Source study methods: The study took CDR3 differences across clinicopathological groups and made a distant-metastasis classifier for papillary thyroid cancer from them. TCRdb re-called the PCR reads through MiXCR. The V and J calls come from TCRdb's annotation, not from the publication. The table includes some 37,000 clones, roughly 45% detected once.

The V and J genes are TRBV11-2 and TRBJ2-3; no clear D gene. Sequenced input: tumor tissue. The TCR was taken from a male donor with papillary thyroid cancer or a benign thyroid nodule (not recorded which). Some clones in this sample may be carry-over from other donors' samples. The CDR3 loop is CASSAHVGSTDTQYF. CDR3 DNA sequence: TGTGCCAGCAGCGCGCACGTAGGATCCACAGATACGCAGTATTTT.